A single sample gave rise to the 30 T cell receptor beta chains below, sequenced in a study of blood T cell repertoires in COVID-19. TCRdb's copy holds only in-frame clones and misses some; the assay was immunoSEQ multiplex PCR. The table has about 170,000 clones, about four fifths seen once. The sequenced sample consisted of peripheral blood. The source of these receptors is a man in his forties who had recovered from COVID-19.

V gene TRBV4-3 combines with J gene TRBJ2-1, with TRBD2 matching 9 bases. Per the germline V gene, CDR1 is LGHNA and CDR2 is YSLEER. V lost 0 bases and J lost 3; bases outside the gene matches: 9. The CDR3 is 18 residues long. The CDR3 spells CASSQEISGGGSYNEQFF. The CDR3 DNA reads as TGCGCCAGCAGCCAAGAAATTAGCGGGGGAGGAAGCTACAATGAGCAGTTCTTC.

The chain is built from TRBV3-1 (or the pseudogene TRBV3-2) and TRBJ2-1; perhaps TRBD2 as D (6 bases). With 4 bases removed from V and 8 bases from J, the gap between germline ends came to 15 bases. The CDR3 extends over 14 amino acids. Germline CDR1 LGHDT, CDR2 YNNKEL (reference sequence). The CDR3 DNA is TGTGCCAGCAGCCCTAAACTAGCCACGGATGAGCAGTTCTTC. It specifies CASSPKLATDEQFF.

Turning to this clone: The junction shows a germline mismatch at one end, possibly a read error. The rearrangement links TRBV2 to TRBJ1-2; D gene uncertain. Germline values: CDR1 SNHLY, CDR2 FYNNEI. The CDR3 has 12 amino acids. CDR3 protein: CASSEGERAAGF. CDR3 coding DNA: TGTGCCAGCAGTGAAGGGGAGCGGGCTGCTGGGTTC.

This clone was observed a single time. The J gene is TRBJ2-5, the V gene TRBV28; a weak D match, TRBD2 (5 bases). The CDR3 loop spans 14 amino acids. Germline loops: CDR1 MDHEN, CDR2 SYDVKM. V was cut by 6 bases and J by 4 bases, with 15 bases left in between. The CDR3 region has the DNA TGTGCCAGCAGCACTAAACTAGACCGAGAGACCCAGTACTTC. This encodes CASSTKLDRETQYF.

The V call is TRBV24-1, the J call TRBJ2-6; 9 bases fit TRBD2. Germline CDR1 reads KGHDR; CDR2 reads SFDVKD. Trimming took 3 bases from V and 2 from J; bases not matched to a gene: 7. The CDR3 has 18 amino acids. The CDR3 DNA reads TGTGCCACCAGTGATGGGGTCGCGGGGGGGCCTGGGGCCAACGTCCTGACTTTC. It yields the protein CATSDGVAGGPGANVLTF.

The V call is TRBV9, the J call TRBJ1-1; TRBD1 matches 8 bases. Germline loops: CDR1 SGDLS, CDR2 YYNGEE. The CDR3 runs to 11 residues. J lost 11 bases, V lost 3 bases, and 3 bases had no gene match. Here the CDR3 DNA reads TGTGCCAGCAGCGAACAGGGGGAGGCTTTCTTT. Protein sequence: CASSEQGEAFF.

This chain connects TRBV15 to TRBJ2-5; TRBD1 is a possible D gene (6 bases). Germline V gene data show CDR1 as LNHNV and CDR2 as YYDKDF (reference sequence). The ends were cut back, 5 bases at V and 2 bases at J, with 15 bases in the middle. The CDR3 length is 15 residues. The CDR3 DNA reads TGTGCCACCAGCGGAACCGGGACACCGCAAGAGACCCAGTACTTC. It yields the protein CATSGTGTPQETQYF.

CDR3 DNA: TGTGCCAGCAGCCTAAAGACAGGTCTTAATGAGCAGTTCTTC. Its protein is CASSLKTGLNEQFF. The chain employs TRBV7-3 and TRBJ2-1, with D maybe TRBD1 (6 bases). CDR1 is SGHTA and CDR2 is FQGTGA in the germline V gene. Trimming pared 5 bases from V and 7 bases from J, leaving 15 bases between. This CDR3 has 14 residues.

The V call is TRBV6-6, the J call TRBJ1-5; D call uncertain. This CDR3 comprises 10 residues. The germline V and J ends were trimmed by 7 bases and 7 bases, with 5 bases remaining between them. CDR1 and CDR2 from the germline V gene are MNHNY and SVGAGI (reference sequence). The CDR3: CASNSQPQHF. The CDR3 DNA reads as TGTGCCAGCAATAGCCAGCCCCAGCATTTT.

The gene calls are TRBV5-8 and TRBJ1-5, with D possibly matching TRBD1 (5 bases). V lost 3 bases and J lost 2, with 21 bases in between. The CDR3 consists of 18 residues. Germline V CDR1 and CDR2: SGHTS, YDEGEE. DNA for the CDR3: TGTGCCAGCAGCTCGCTGGTAATGGGGCTTCGGGGCAATCAGCCCCAGCATTTT. Encoded protein: CASSSLVMGLRGNQPQHF. Full variable domain (missing parts from reference TRBV5-8 and TRBJ1-5): EAGVTQSPTHLIKTRGQQATLRCSPISGHTSVYWYQQALGLGLQFLLWYDEGEERNRGNFPPRFSGRQFPNYSSELNVNALELEDSALYLCASSSLVMGLRGNQPQHFGDGTRLSIL.

The gene calls are TRBV27 and TRBJ2-1; 7 nucleotides agree with TRBD2. The CDR3 is 14 amino acids. Germline V gives CDR1 MNHEY, CDR2 SMNVEV (reference sequence). The junction had 7 bases not matched to a gene; V was cut back by 3 bases and J by 8 bases. The CDR3 DNA reads as TGTGCCAGCAGTTTTTCCGGGACTAACGATGAGCAGTTCTTC. Protein sequence: CASSFSGTNDEQFF.

V usage is TRBV11-2 and J usage is TRBJ1-2; possible D gene TRBD1, 6 bases. CDR1 SGHAT and CDR2 FQNNGV come from the germline V gene. The V end lost 5 bases, the J end lost 3 bases, and 19 bases lay between the germline ends. The CDR3 is made up of 16 amino acids. The CDR3 protein is CASSTTGGRADYGYTF. CDR3 coding DNA: TGTGCCAGCAGCACCACCGGGGGGCGGGCGGACTATGGCTACACCTTC.

V usage is TRBV9 and J usage is TRBJ2-7; 14 bases are a match to TRBD2. With 3 bases clipped from V and 6 bases from J, the junction kept 2 bases outside the gene matches. Germline assignment: CDR1 SGDLS and CDR2 YYNGEE. This CDR3 comprises 14 residues. The CDR3 reads CASSAGLAGVEQYF. CDR3 DNA: TGTGCCAGCAGCGCGGGACTAGCGGGAGTCGAGCAGTACTTC.

This chain's CDR3 is CTSDQGLPGAFF. CDR3 in DNA: TGCACCAGCGACCAGGGCCTACCAGGAGCTTTCTTT. This chain links TRBV1 with TRBJ1-1; the table's TRBD1 call for D was not verified on the DNA. TRBV1 is classified as a pseudogene. The CDR3 runs to 12 residues.

A remark on this clone: A junction boundary mismatches the germline segment, possibly from a read error. The sample has other DNA sequences that encode this CDR3 too. The gene calls are TRBV7-2 and TRBJ1-5; D is unresolved. The germline V gene encodes CDR1 SGHTA and CDR2 FQGNSA. The CDR3 has 17 residues. The CDR3 sequence is CASSLAPGGSSNQPQHF. CDR3 DNA: TGTGCCAGCAGTTTAGCCCCGGGAGGAAGCAGCAATCAGCCCCAGCATTTT.

The genes are TRBV19 and TRBJ1-5; 7 bases fit TRBD1. V shed 2 bases, J shed 3 bases, and the junction held 4 bases outside the gene matches. Germline lookup yields CDR1 LNHDA and CDR2 SQIVND (reference sequence). The CDR3 runs 15 residues. The CDR3 DNA reads as TGTGCCAGTAGTATATCAGGGGGTCCCAATCAGCCCCAGCATTTT. Translation gives CASSISGGPNQPQHF.

V is TRBV5-6 and J is TRBJ2-7; 9 bases align to TRBD1. CDR1 is SGHDT, CDR2 YYEEEE, per germline. The CDR3 is 16 amino acids. V gave up 4 bases and J gave up 2 bases; unmatched junction bases: 10. The CDR3 spells CASSPSGTGLTYEQYF. In DNA, the CDR3 is TGTGCCAGCAGCCCCTCCGGGACAGGGCTAACCTACGAGCAGTACTTC.

The V and J genes are TRBV4-1 and TRBJ1-3, with no clear D. The CDR3 is made up of 16 amino acids. With 2 bases removed from V and 1 base from J, the gap between germline ends came to 12 bases. From germline, CDR1 is MGHRA and CDR2 YSYEKL. The DNA for the CDR3 is TGCGCCAGCAGCCAATCTTTTGCACAGTCTGGAAACACCATATATTTT. Translation gives CASSQSFAQSGNTIYF.

The V gene is TRBV23-1, the J gene TRBJ2-1; a weak D match, TRBD1 (6 bases). TRBV23-1 is flagged as an ORF with uncertain function. Between the trimmed V and J ends, which lost 0 bases and 8 bases, there was a span of 29 bases. The CDR3 covers 20 residues. The CDR3 here is CASSQSSWDYRDTGVDEQFF. CDR3 in DNA: TGCGCCAGCAGTCAATCCAGTTGGGATTACCGGGACACCGGAGTGGATGAGCAGTTCTTC.

The rearrangement joins TRBV10-3 to TRBJ2-7, with D perhaps TRBD1 (5 bases). CDR3 size: 14 residues. The V and J ends lost 9 bases and 1 base respectively, with 16 bases between them. CDR1 and CDR2 from the germline V gene are ENHRY and SYGVKD. CDR3 loop: CAIKSSGMSYEQYF. CDR3 coding DNA: TGTGCCATAAAAAGTTCAGGGATGTCCTACGAGCAGTACTTC.

The chain couples TRBV5-1 to TRBJ1-3; weak D call: TRBD1 (6 bases). CDR1 is SGHRS, CDR2 YFSETQ, per germline. This CDR3 region has 14 residues. The V end was cut by 5 bases, the J end by 0 bases, with 9 bases between. CDR3 sequence: CASRSDSSGNTIYF. As DNA, the CDR3 is TGCGCCAGCAGGTCGGACAGCTCTGGAAACACCATATATTTT.

This chain links TRBV5-4 with TRBJ2-7; 9 bases match TRBD1. The CDR3 covers 16 residues. Germline loops: CDR1 SGHNT, CDR2 YYREEE (reference sequence). The ends lost 1 base at V and 6 bases at J; junction bases unmatched: 11. CDR3 in amino acids: CASSLRLPGQGGEQYF. The DNA of the CDR3 is TGTGCCAGCAGCTTGAGACTACCGGGACAGGGAGGCGAGCAGTACTTC.

The chain recombines TRBV11-3 with TRBJ2-1; 8 bases agree with TRBD2. V was clipped by 2 bases and J by 0 bases; unmatched bases: 3. Looked up from germline, CDR1 is SGHNT and CDR2 is YENEEA. The CDR3 is 16 residues long. Here the CDR3 DNA reads TGTGCCAGCAGCTTATGGGCGGGGGGCTCCTACAATGAGCAGTTCTTC. It translates to CASSLWAGGSYNEQFF.

The chain combines TRBV5-4 with TRBJ2-7; the D gene is possibly TRBD2 (6 bases). The ends were cut back, 3 bases at V and 4 bases at J, with 11 bases in the middle. From germline, CDR1 is SGHNT and CDR2 YYREEE (reference sequence). This CDR3 spans 13 amino acids. The CDR3 DNA reads TGTGCCAGCAGCTCTCCGGAGGGATACGAGCAGTACTTC. Translated: CASSSPEGYEQYF. Full variable domain (remainder filled in from reference TRBV5-4 and TRBJ2-7): ETGVTQSPTHLIKTRGQQVTLRCSSQSGHNTVSWYQQALGQGPQFIFQYYREEENGRGNFPPRFSGLQFPNYSSELNVNALELDDSALYLCASSSPEGYEQYFGPGTRLTVT.

The chain recombines TRBV4-2 with TRBJ2-5; 12 bases line up with TRBD1. This CDR3 spans 15 amino acids. Germline CDR1 reads LGHNA; CDR2 reads YNFKEQ. With 4 bases clipped from V and 1 base from J, the junction kept 1 base outside the gene matches. The CDR3 region is CASSPGQGAQETQYF. Written as DNA, the CDR3 is TGTGCCAGCAGCCCGGGACAGGGGGCCCAAGAGACCCAGTACTTC.

This clone was seen only once. The chain combines TRBV6-4 with TRBJ2-1, with a weak D call TRBD2 (6 bases). The germline V gene encodes CDR1 MRHNA and CDR2 SNTAGT. This CDR3 spans 15 amino acids. Trimming took off 2 bases at V and 8 bases at J, with 16 bases between the two ends. This CDR3 reads CASSDTASESYEQFF. CDR3 coding DNA: TGTGCCAGCAGTGACACGGCTAGCGAGAGTTATGAGCAGTTCTTC.

This chain connects TRBV5-4 to TRBJ2-4; 8 bases fit TRBD2. Germline V gene sequence: CDR1 SGHNT, CDR2 YYREEE (reference sequence). The CDR3 is 15 residues long. The ends lost 4 bases at V and 10 bases at J; junction bases unmatched: 13. The CDR3, as DNA: TGTGCCAGCAGCCCGGCGGGAAGCGGGACTAGGATTCAGTACTTC. Its protein product is CASSPAGSGTRIQYF.

This chain joins TRBV28 and TRBJ2-3, with D perhaps TRBD2 (5 bases). The CDR3 spans 16 residues. V gave up 4 bases and J gave up 0 bases, with 14 bases separating them. CDR1 and CDR2 (germline): MDHEN, SYDVKM. Here the CDR3 reads CASSSSRAGSTDTQYF. DNA of the CDR3: TGTGCCAGCAGTTCGTCGCGGGCTGGGAGCACAGATACGCAGTATTTT. Drawing the rest from reference TRBV28 and TRBJ2-3, the complete variable domain is DVKVTQSSRYLVKRTGEKVFLECVQDMDHENMFWYRQDPGLGLRLIYFSYDVKMKEKGDIPEGYSVSREKKERFSLILESASTNQTSMYLCASSSSRAGSTDTQYFGPGTRLTVL.

The chain has TRBV18 and TRBJ2-7, with 7 bases that match TRBD1. Looked up from germline, CDR1 is KGHSH and CDR2 is LQKENI. With V trimmed by 5 bases and J by 5 bases, 6 bases remained unmatched. CDR3 size: 13 residues. The CDR3: CASSITGENEQYF. For the CDR3, the DNA is TGTGCCAGCTCAATAACAGGGGAGAACGAGCAGTACTTC.

The gene calls are TRBV27 and TRBJ2-1, with D perhaps TRBD1 (5 bases). Germline CDR1 MNHEY, CDR2 SMNVEV (reference sequence). V shed 3 bases and J shed 5 bases, with 14 bases lying between them. This CDR3 spans 15 amino acids. The CDR3 sequence: CASSFFVQAHNEQFF. CDR3 coding DNA: TGTGCCAGCAGTTTCTTTGTACAGGCCCACAATGAGCAGTTCTTC.